Sequencing of this T cell receptor (beta chain) was carried out in a study of blood T cell repertoires in COVID-19. The method was immunoSEQ multiplex PCR; TCRdb's version includes in-frame clones alone and lacks a portion of them. The repertoire includes a few hundred thousand clones, around 87% of them detected once, and 1.3% sits in the top ten. The age range of participants was about 18 to 100 years, with residence in 20 to 25 US areas. V was trimmed by 0 bases and J by 13 bases, leaving 19 bases between them. Germline CDR1 reads LNHDA; CDR2 reads SQIVND (reference sequence). This CDR3 contains 14 residues.

The sample was PBMCs or T cells enriched from blood (not recorded which). The sequence derives from a man aged 25 to 40 who had recovered from COVID-19. V usage is TRBV19 and J usage is TRBJ2-7; D perhaps matches TRBD1 (6 bases). CDR3 protein: CASSIDPPWGPLYF. CDR3 DNA: TGTGCCAGTAGTATAGATCCCCCTTGGGGGCCGCTCTACTTC. The variable domain in full, with the rest retrieved from reference TRBV19 and TRBJ2-7, is DGGITQSPKYLFRKEGQNVTLSCEQNLNHDAMYWYRQDPGQGLRLIYYSQIVNDFQKGDIAEGYSVSREKKESFPLTVTSAQKNPTAFYLCASSIDPPWGPLYFGPGTRLTVT.